This is a list of T cell receptor beta chains from one sample in a study of a mutant IDH1 vaccine in newly diagnosed glioma. Repertoires were generated with immunoSEQ multiplex PCR, while TCRdb's copy carries only in-frame clones and drops some. The repertoire has roughly 50,000 clones, 70% to 85% of them found once; the top ten carry around 4.6%. These receptors have no identified antigens. The sequenced sample was PBMCs, obtained from a glioma patient whose treatment included an IDH1 peptide vaccine. The receptor source for this set is a middle-aged woman with glioma. Some clones in this sample may be carry-over from other donors' samples. CDR3s include the opening cysteine and the closing phenylalanine or tryptophan. A D gene is named only where the DNA matches it firmly. Size tells how often a clone was seen (once, few, many) or the class of an expanded clone, and some rows leave it out.

NA | NA | TRBV5-1 | CASSPPSGSDGQETQYF
TRBD2 | NA | TRBV5-1 | CASSLRGGGRDTQYF
NA | NA | TRBV4-2 | CASSQDFGAEQFF
NA | NA | TRBV7-9 | CASSPRQVPNSPLHF
NA | once | TRBV7-9 | CASRSGGQGSNTEAFF
TRBD2 | once | TRBV5-4 | CASSHGGGTYEQYF
NA | NA | TRBV7-7 | CASSRGGESYEQYF
TRBD1 | once | TRBV15 | CAAGTEYYEQYF
NA | NA | TRBV7-5 | CARSSRQGAITDTQYF
NA | few | TRBV30 | CAWSFDQGSEAFF
TRBD2 | NA | TRBV7-2 | CASSLALSGGYNEQFF
TRBD2 | NA | TRBV7-2 | CASRPAGGGQYF
NA | NA | TRBV5-1 | CASSLAGVIGTDTQYF
NA | NA | TRBV7-9 | CASSSPVHEQYF
NA | few | TRBV6-1 | CASRSDQPQHF
NA | NA | TRBV23-1 | CASSQSGGARTEAFF
NA | once | TRBV19 | CASSIEGDEQYF
NA | NA | TRBV9 | CASSVGAGPYGYTF
NA | NA | TRBV4-3 | CASSQRDHYTDTQYF
NA | NA | TRBV2 | CASREGTASYNEQFF
TRBD2 | NA | TRBV6-6 | CASTIAGMVYEQYF
NA | NA | TRBV13 | CASSPLTGVFYNEQFF
NA | NA | TRBV5-1 | CASSLALGGQETQYF
TRBD2 | NA | TRBV5-1 | CASMISGTIYNEQFF
TRBD2 | NA | TRBV29-1 | CSVAGLAGGGGTDTQYF
NA | NA | TRBV19 | CASSSRSMNTEAFF
NA | few | TRBV29-1 | CSVENSYGGGYTF
TRBD1 | NA | TRBV30 | CAWRKGQGNTIYF
NA | NA | TRBV5-6 | CASSETGGVENEQYF
NA | NA | TRBV9 | CASSVGTGSTNEKLFF
NA | few | TRBV29-1 | CSVGGVGDQPQHF
NA | NA | TRBV6-1 | CASMRGTDPSGPLHF
TRBD2 | NA | TRBV5-1 | CASSYRDYGPHEQYF
NA | NA | TRBV7-2 | CASSLATGNRLPNTEAFF
NA | few | TRBV14 | CASSQDPPGKGEQFF
TRBD1 | NA | TRBV15 | CATYGQGEKRWRTEAFF
NA | NA | TRBV7-2 | CASSLMGDGELFF
TRBD2 | NA | TRBV7-8 | CASRVGGGNTDTQYF
TRBD1 | NA | TRBV5-1 | CASRGTGLGYEQYF
NA | NA | TRBV6-5 | CASGGGVNEKLFF